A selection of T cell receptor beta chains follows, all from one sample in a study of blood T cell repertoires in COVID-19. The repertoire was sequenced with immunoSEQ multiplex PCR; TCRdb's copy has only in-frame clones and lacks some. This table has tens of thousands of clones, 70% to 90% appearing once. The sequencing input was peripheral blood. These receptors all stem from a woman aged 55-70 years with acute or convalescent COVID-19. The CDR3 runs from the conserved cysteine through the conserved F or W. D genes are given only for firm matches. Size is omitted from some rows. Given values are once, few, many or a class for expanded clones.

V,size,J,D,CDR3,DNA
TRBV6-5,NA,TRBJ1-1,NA,CASSYSRSQNTEAFF,TGTGCCAGCAGTTACTCACGGTCCCAGAACACTGAAGCTTTCTTT
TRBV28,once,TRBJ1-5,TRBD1,CASTRTGTVVNQPQHF,TGTGCCAGCACAAGAACAGGGACAGTTGTTAATCAGCCCCAGCATTTT
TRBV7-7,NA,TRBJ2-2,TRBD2,CASSLVPSGRNTGELFF,TGTGCCAGCAGCTTAGTGCCCAGCGGGAGGAACACCGGGGAGCTGTTTTTT
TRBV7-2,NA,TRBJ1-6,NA,CASSLRGFGSPLHF,TGTGCCAGCAGCTTACGGGGGTTTGGTTCACCCCTCCACTTT
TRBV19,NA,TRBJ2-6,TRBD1,CASSTGQARVAGANVLTF,TGTGCCAGTAGTACCGGACAGGCTAGGGTCGCTGGGGCCAACGTCCTGACTTTC
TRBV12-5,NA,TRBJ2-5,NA,CASGLDIETQYF,TGTGCTAGTGGTTTGGACATAGAGACCCAGTACTTC
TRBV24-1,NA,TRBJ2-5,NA,CATSDFRGRETQYF,TGTGCCACCAGTGATTTTCGGGGGAGAGAGACCCAGTACTTC
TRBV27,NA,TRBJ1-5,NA,CASSFRGNQPQHF,TGTGCCAGCAGTTTTCGGGGGAATCAGCCCCAGCATTTT
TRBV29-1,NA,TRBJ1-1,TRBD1,CSVVRGQGNTEAFF,TGCAGCGTAGTGCGAGGACAGGGAAACACTGAAGCTTTCTTT
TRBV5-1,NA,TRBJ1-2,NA,CASSLTGLGYTF,TGCGCCAGCAGCTTGACAGGTCTCGGCTACACCTTC
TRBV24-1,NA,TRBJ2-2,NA,CATSDARGAAGELFF,TGTGCCACCAGTGACGCCCGTGGGGCCGCCGGGGAGCTGTTTTTT
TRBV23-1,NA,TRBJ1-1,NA,CASSKPAKQGRGGNTEAFF,TGCGCCAGCAGTAAGCCCGCCAAACAGGGTCGGGGGGGGAACACTGAAGCTTTCTTT
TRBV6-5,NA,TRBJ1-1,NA,CASFVGGLNTEAFF,TGTGCCAGCTTCGTAGGGGGATTGAACACTGAAGCTTTCTTT
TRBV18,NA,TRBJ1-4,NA,CASSQARSLKEKLFF,TGTGCCAGCTCACAGGCGAGGTCCCTGAAGGAAAAACTGTTTTTT
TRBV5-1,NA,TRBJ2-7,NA,CASSLNSGYEQYF,TGCGCCAGCAGCTTAAACTCAGGGTACGAGCAGTACTTC
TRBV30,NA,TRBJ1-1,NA,CAWKDMGLSPEAFF,TGTGCCTGGAAGGACATGGGCTTATCCCCAGAAGCTTTCTTT
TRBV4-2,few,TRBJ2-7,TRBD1,CASSQGQGAAYEQYF,TGTGCCAGCAGCCAAGGACAGGGGGCGGCCTACGAGCAGTACTTC
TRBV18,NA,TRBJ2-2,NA,CASSPLTGITGELFF,TGTGCCAGCTCACCCCTCACGGGGATCACCGGGGAGCTGTTTTTT
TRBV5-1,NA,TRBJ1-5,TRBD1,CASSTDGQANQPQHF,TGCGCCAGCAGTACCGACGGACAGGCAAATCAGCCCCAGCATTTT
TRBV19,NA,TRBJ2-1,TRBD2,CASSDPGLARNEQFF,TGTGCCAGTAGCGATCCAGGACTAGCTCGGAATGAGCAGTTCTTC
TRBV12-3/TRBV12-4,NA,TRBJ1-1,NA,CASMKGLRAFF,TGTGCCAGCATGAAGGGGCTCCGAGCTTTCTTT
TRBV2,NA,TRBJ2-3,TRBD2,CASSGRGLAVSDTQYF,TGTGCCAGCAGTGGACGGGGACTAGCGGTTTCAGATACGCAGTATTTT
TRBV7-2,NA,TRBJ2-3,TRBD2,CASSRTSHPGREGLDTQYF,TGTGCCAGCAGCCGTACATCTCACCCCGGGCGGGAGGGCCTGGATACGCAGTATTTT
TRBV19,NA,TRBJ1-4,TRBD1,CASSVTGTGIEKLFF,TGTGCCAGTAGTGTTACCGGGACAGGAATTGAAAAACTGTTTTTT
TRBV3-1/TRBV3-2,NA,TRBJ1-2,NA,CASSPRRQLSYGYTF,TGTGCCAGCAGTCCCCGGAGGCAACTCAGCTATGGCTACACCTTC
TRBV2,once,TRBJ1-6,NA,CASTLWAGQGVGSPLHF,TGTGCCAGCACCCTATGGGCGGGGCAAGGAGTCGGTTCACCCCTCCACTTT
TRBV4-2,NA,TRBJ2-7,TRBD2,CASSQESRTSGRVYYNSYEQYF,TGTGCCAGCAGCCAAGAGAGTCGGACTAGCGGGAGGGTGTATTATAACTCCTACGAGCAGTACTTC
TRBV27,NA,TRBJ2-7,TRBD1,CASSLWRGMSDRVYEQYF,TGTGCCAGCAGTTTATGGAGGGGTATGTCGGACAGGGTCTACGAGCAGTACTTC
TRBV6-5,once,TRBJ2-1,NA,CASSSRRTVYNEQFF,TGTGCCAGCAGCTCCAGACGGACAGTCTACAATGAGCAGTTCTTC
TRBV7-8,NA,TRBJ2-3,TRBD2,CASSLFGTSGTDTQYF,TGTGCCAGCAGCTTGTTTGGGACTAGCGGCACAGATACGCAGTATTTT
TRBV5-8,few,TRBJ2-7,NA,CASSERGRISYEQYF,TGTGCCAGCAGCGAGAGAGGGCGAATATCCTACGAGCAGTACTTC
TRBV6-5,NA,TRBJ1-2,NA,CASTPGHNYGYTF,TGTGCCAGTACCCCAGGGCACAACTATGGCTACACCTTC
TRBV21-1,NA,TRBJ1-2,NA,CASSKKNSDRGAGYTF,TGTGCCAGCAGCAAAAAAAATTCCGACAGGGGAGCTGGCTACACCTTC
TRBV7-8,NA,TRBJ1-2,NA,CASSLGQYLNYGYTF,TGTGCCAGCAGCTTAGGGCAGTATCTTAACTATGGCTACACCTTC
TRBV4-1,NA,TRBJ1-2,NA,CASSQESVANYGYTF,TGCGCCAGCAGCCAAGAATCGGTAGCTAACTATGGCTACACCTTC
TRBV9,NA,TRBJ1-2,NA,CASSASSRGNYGYTF,TGTGCCAGCAGCGCCTCGTCCAGGGGAAACTATGGCTACACCTTC
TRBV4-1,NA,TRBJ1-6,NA,CTSSQEQEAISPLHF,TGCACCAGCAGCCAAGAGCAGGAGGCCATTTCACCCCTCCACTTT
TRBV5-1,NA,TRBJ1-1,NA,CASSLDQGLAFF,TGCGCCAGCAGCTTAGACCAGGGGTTAGCTTTCTTT
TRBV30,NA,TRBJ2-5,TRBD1,CAWSTQGARETQYF,TGTGCCTGGAGTACCCAGGGGGCTCGGGAGACCCAGTACTTC
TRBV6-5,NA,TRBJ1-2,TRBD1,CASSYRPDRGYGYTF,TGTGCCAGCAGTTACAGGCCTGACAGGGGCTATGGCTACACCTTC
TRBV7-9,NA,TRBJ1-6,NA,CASSLSGKGNSPLHF,TGTGCCAGCAGCTTATCCGGGAAAGGGAATTCACCCCTCCACTTT
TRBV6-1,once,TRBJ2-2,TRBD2,CASSEARAGAHLGGELFF,TGTGCCAGCAGTGAAGCGCGAGCGGGGGCCCACCTGGGCGGGGAGCTGTTTTTT
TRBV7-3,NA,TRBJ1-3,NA,CASSLTSGHSGNTIYF,TGTGCCAGCAGCTTAACTTCTGGACACTCTGGAAACACCATATATTTT
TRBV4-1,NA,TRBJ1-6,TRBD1,CASSQERDRGGSPLHF,TGCGCCAGCAGTCAAGAGAGGGACAGGGGGGGTTCACCCCTCCACTTT
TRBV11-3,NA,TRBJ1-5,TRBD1,CASKQGKGVQPQHF,TGTGCCAGCAAACAGGGGAAAGGGGTTCAGCCCCAGCATTTT
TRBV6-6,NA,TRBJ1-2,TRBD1,CASRPTGGGKGYTF,TGTGCCAGCAGGCCGACAGGGGGCGGTAAAGGCTACACCTTC
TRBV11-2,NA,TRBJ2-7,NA,CASRAGILTEQYF,TGTGCCAGCAGGGCCGGGATCCTCACCGAGCAGTACTTC
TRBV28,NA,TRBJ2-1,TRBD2,CASSLPLAGGPGNEQFF,TGTGCCAGCAGTTTACCACTAGCGGGGGGGCCGGGAAATGAGCAGTTCTTC
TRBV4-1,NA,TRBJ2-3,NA,CASSQEGEGGRRADTQYF,TGCGCCAGCAGCCAAGAGGGCGAGGGGGGGCGGCGCGCAGATACGCAGTATTTT
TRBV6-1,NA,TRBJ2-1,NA,CASSDTATYNEQFF,TGTGCCAGCAGTGATACAGCTACCTACAATGAGCAGTTCTTC